This T cell receptor beta chain was sequenced in a study of blood T cell repertoires in COVID-19 (dated by TCRdb to about 2020). Broadly, across the study: Collaborator samples came from the United States, Italy and Spain and covered acute and convalescent phases of COVID-19. The material from the prospective study consisted of cDNA or gDNA derived from T cells, B-cell-depleted T cells, or PBMCs. Subjects who had been exposed to COVID-19, were actively infected with it, or had recovered from it provided the deeply sampled blood TCRbeta repertoires that made up the dataset. The repertoires were released in a freely available public database intended as a resource for research on the immune response to SARS-CoV-2. Samples came from the ongoing ImmuneRACE study (first 160 participants) plus 1,254 subjects from 6 global collaborators. The sample metadata nearly always contained a de-identified subject ID, COVID-19 status, age in years and sex. Where available, HLA class I and class II types were obtained from metadata supplied by the sample provider rather than from assay-based typing.

This clone was detected only a few times. Its antigen remains unidentified. Base qualities are missing; no much larger clone stands one base away. The collaborating institutions used their own protocols to collect whole blood in K2EDTA tubes. For TCRbeta analysis, collaborator samples were shipped as frozen whole blood, as isolated PBMCs, or as DNA extracted from either sample type. What the research found in general, with its limitations: The amount of clinical and demographic metadata varied by source and participant and was provided uncurated.

The immunoSEQ Assay, a bias-controlled multiplex PCR, was used to amplify TCRbeta CDR3 regions from genomic DNA. As for the authors' bioinformatics: The number of nucleated cells in each sample was estimated from the amplification of reference gene primers within the assay. To quantify the absolute abundance of each unique TCRbeta CDR3 rearrangement, sequence reads were collapsed and filtered. For each sample, productive Simpson clonality was calculated as the square root of Simpson's diversity index across productive rearrangements. TCRdb's version of the immuneACCESS table is confined to in-frame rearrangements and falls short of the full clone set. An unresolved V gene accounts for under half of the shortfall where checked; the remainder is of unknown origin. That table is the source of V, J and clone size, and D and trimming were worked out from the DNA. The sample includes under 150,000 clones, with over 75% observed a single time. 7.5% to 8% of the sample belongs to the ten largest clones.

CDR3 length: 15 amino acids, cysteine to phenylalanine. Solely the CDR3 DNA is kept, with 45 bases framed from the first base. V loses 0 bases of germline sequence and J loses 4 bases, and the interval between the two ends is 11 bases. Reading the germline V gene gives CDR1 SGHDT and CDR2 YYEEEE. The sample was peripheral blood. The chain is made from TRBV5-6 and TRBJ2-4; the D gene cannot be named for sure. This sequence was found in a man between 50 and 59 years old with acute or convalescent COVID-19. The sequenced DNA: TGTGCCAGCAGCTTGGTGATCGGAGATAAAAACATTCAGTACTTC. The resulting protein is CASSLVIGDKNIQYF. The CDR3, completed at both ends by the reference TRBV5-6 and TRBJ2-4 genes, gives the full variable domain DAGVTQSPTHLIKTRGQQVTLRCSPKSGHDTVSWYQQALGQGPQFIFQYYEEEERQRGNFPDRFSGHQFPNYSSELNVNALLLGDSALYLCASSLVIGDKNIQYFGAGTRLSVL.